This T cell receptor beta chain appears in the sequencing data of a study of vaccination and CD4 T cells after COVID-19. A remark on this clonotype: The antigen is unknown.

Oncomine TCR Beta short-read sequencing was applied to DNA from cultured CD4+ T cells. One entry per CDR3 protein results from TCRdb running MiXCR on the PCR reads. Found here are 20,000 to 25,000 distinct CDR3 sequences, approximately 51% of them singletons; the top ten hold approximately 9.4%. Documented treatment: roughly 10-day PBMC culture with coronavirus spike peptide pools or control peptides (ViraFEST assay). ViraFEST used peptide pools to expand antigen-specific T cells and subsequently sequenced their TCRs. This CDR3 comprises 13 residues. Trimming took 4 bases from V and 6 from J, leaving 12 bases between them. Germline V lookup: CDR1 MNHEY, CDR2 SMNVEV (reference sequence).

Specimen: CD4+ T cells from blood, cultured in vitro. This TCR was recovered from a human donor who had recovered from COVID-19. The rearrangement links TRBV27 to TRBJ1-2, with a tentative D call TRBD1 (6 bases). CDR3 coding DNA: TGTGCCAGCAGTTCTCAAGACAGGAATGGCTACACCTTC. Protein: CASSSQDRNGYTF.